This TCR beta chain stems from a study of blood T cell repertoires in COVID-19. The CDR3 sequence is 14 residues long. V dropped 6 bases and J dropped 8 bases, with 17 bases sitting between them. Germline CDR1 reads MNHNY; CDR2 reads SVGAGI (reference sequence). Profiled with immunoSEQ multiplex PCR; TCRdb holds only in-frame clones, not every one. This sample has roughly 410,000 clones, with approximately 90% found just once. Sequenced sample: peripheral blood. The receptor was isolated from a woman aged 40 to 50 with COVID-19, enrolled during active disease. This chain uses TRBV6-6 with TRBJ1-3; D possibly corresponds to TRBD1 (6 bases). In nucleotides, the CDR3 is TGTGCCAGCAGGGACACAGGGAAAGTTTACACCATATATTTT. Its protein product is CASRDTGKVYTIYF.